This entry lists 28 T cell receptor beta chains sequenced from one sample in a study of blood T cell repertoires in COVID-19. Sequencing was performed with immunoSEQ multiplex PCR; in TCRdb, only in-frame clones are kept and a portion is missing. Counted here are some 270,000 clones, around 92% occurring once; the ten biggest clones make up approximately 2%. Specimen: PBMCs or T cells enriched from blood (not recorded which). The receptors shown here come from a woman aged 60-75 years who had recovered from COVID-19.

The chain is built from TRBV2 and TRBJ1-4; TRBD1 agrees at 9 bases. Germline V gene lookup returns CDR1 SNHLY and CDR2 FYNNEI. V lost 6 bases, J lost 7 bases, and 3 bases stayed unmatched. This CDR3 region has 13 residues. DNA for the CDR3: TGTGCCAGCAGGGGACAGGGAGGTGAAAAACTGTTTTTT. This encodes CASRGQGGEKLFF. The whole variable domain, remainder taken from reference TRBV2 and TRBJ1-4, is EPEVTQTPSHQVTQMGQEVILRCVPISNHLYFYWYRQILGQKVEFLVSFYNNEISEKSEIFDDQFSVERPDGSNFTLKIRSTKLEDSAMYFCASRGQGGEKLFFGSGTQLSVL.

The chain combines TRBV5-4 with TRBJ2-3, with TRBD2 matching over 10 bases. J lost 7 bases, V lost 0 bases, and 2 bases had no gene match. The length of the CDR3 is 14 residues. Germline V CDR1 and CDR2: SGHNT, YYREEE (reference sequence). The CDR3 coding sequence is TGTGCCAGCAGCTTGGGGACTAGCGGAAATACGCAGTATTTT. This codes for CASSLGTSGNTQYF.

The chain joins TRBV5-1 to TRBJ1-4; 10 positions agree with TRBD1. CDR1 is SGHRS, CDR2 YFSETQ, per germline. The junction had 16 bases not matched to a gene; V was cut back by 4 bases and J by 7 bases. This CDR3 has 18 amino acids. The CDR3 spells CASSLSGQGINLGEKLFF. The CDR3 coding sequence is TGCGCCAGCAGCCTGTCGGGACAGGGGATAAACTTGGGTGAAAAACTGTTTTTT.

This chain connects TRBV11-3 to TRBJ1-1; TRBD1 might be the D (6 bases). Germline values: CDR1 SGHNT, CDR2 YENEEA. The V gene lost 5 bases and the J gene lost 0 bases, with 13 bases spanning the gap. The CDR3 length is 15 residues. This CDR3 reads CASSQRGTMNTEAFF. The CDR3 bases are TGTGCCAGCAGCCAACGTGGGACAATGAACACTGAAGCTTTCTTT.

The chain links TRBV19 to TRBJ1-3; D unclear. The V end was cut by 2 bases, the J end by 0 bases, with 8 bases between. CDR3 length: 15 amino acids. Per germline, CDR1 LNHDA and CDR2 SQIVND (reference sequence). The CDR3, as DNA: TGTGCCAGTAGTATATCGGGGAACTCTGGAAACACCATATATTTT. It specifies CASSISGNSGNTIYF.

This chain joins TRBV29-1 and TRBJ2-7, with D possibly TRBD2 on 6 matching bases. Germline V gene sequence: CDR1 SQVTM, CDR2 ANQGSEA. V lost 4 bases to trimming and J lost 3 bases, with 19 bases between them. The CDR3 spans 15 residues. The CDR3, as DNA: TGCAGCGTTGGGCTGACTAGTGGCGGAAACTACGAGCAGTACTTC. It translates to CSVGLTSGGNYEQYF.

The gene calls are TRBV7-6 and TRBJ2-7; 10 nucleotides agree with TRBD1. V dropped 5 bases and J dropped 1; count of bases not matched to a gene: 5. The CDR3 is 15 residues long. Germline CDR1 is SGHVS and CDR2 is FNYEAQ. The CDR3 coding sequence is TGTGCCAGCAGCACGGGACAGGGGCGATCCTACGAGCAGTACTTC. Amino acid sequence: CASSTGQGRSYEQYF. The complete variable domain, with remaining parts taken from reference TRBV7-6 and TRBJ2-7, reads GAGVSQSPRYKVTKRGQDVALRCDPISGHVSLYWYRQALGQGPEFLTYFNYEAQQDKSGLPNDRFSAERPEGSISTLTIQRTEQRDSAMYRCASSTGQGRSYEQYFGPGTRLTVT.

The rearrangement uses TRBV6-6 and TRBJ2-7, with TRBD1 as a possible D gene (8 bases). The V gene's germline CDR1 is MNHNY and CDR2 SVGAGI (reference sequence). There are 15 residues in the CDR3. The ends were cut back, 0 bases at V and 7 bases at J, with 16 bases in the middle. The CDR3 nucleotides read TGTGCCAGCAGTTACTCCGGACAGGGAGGGTGGGAGCAGTACTTC. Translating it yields CASSYSGQGGWEQYF.

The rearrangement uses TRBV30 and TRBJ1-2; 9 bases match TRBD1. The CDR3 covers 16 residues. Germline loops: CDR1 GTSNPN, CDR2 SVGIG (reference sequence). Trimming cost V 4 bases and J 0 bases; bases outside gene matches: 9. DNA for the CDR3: TGTGCCTGGATCTCGACAGGGGGATTTTCTAACTATGGCTACACCTTC. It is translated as CAWISTGGFSNYGYTF. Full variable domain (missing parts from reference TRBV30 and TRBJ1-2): SQTIHQWPATLVQPVGSPLSLECTVEGTSNPNLYWYRQAAGRGLQLLFYSVGIGQISSEVPQNLSASRPQDRQFILSSKKLLLSDSGFYLCAWISTGGFSNYGYTFGSGTRLTVV.

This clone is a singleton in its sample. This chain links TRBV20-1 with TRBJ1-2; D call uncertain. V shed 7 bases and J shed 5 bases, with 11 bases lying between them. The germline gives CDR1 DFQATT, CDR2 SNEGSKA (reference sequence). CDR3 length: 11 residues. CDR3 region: CSGGNDYGYTF. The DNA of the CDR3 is TGCAGTGGAGGGAATGATTATGGCTACACCTTC.

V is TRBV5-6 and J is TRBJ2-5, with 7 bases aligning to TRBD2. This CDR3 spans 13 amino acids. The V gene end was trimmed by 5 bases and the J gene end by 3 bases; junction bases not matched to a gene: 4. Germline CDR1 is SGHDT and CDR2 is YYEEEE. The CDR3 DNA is TGTGCCAGCAGACATCTAGCGGAAGAGACCCAGTACTTC. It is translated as CASRHLAEETQYF. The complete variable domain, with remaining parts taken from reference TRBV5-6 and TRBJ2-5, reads DAGVTQSPTHLIKTRGQQVTLRCSPKSGHDTVSWYQQALGQGPQFIFQYYEEEERQRGNFPDRFSGHQFPNYSSELNVNALLLGDSALYLCASRHLAEETQYFGPGTRLLVL.

CDR3: CASSHPGNYGYTF. The CDR3 nucleotides read TGCGCCAGCAGCCACCCGGGGAACTATGGCTACACCTTC. The chain has TRBV4-1 and TRBJ1-2; D unresolved. Per the germline V gene, CDR1 is MGHRA and CDR2 is YSYEKL. This CDR3 has 13 residues. V was trimmed by 3 bases and J by 2 bases, leaving 7 bases between them.

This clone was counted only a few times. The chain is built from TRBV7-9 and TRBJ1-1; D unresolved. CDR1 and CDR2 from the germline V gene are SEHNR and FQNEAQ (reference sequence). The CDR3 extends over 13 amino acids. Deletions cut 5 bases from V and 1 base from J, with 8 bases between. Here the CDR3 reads CASSPEKNTEAFF. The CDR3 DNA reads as TGTGCCAGCAGCCCGGAGAAGAACACTGAAGCTTTCTTT.

The CDR3 region has the DNA TGTGCCATCACTTCCTCGAAGGGGGTTGGGTTGTATGAGCAGTTCTTC. Its protein is CAITSSKGVGLYEQFF. This chain connects TRBV10-3 to TRBJ2-1, with TRBD1 as a possible D gene (6 bases). Trimming removed 7 bases from V and 8 bases from J, with 24 bases in between. The CDR3 sequence is 16 residues long. The germline V gene has CDR1 ENHRY and CDR2 SYGVKD.

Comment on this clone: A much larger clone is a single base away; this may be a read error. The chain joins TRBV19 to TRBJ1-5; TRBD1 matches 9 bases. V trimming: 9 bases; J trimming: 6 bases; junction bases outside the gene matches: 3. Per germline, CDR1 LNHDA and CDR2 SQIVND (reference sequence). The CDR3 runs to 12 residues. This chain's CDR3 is CASGTGIQPQHF. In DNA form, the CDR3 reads TGTGCCAGCGGGACAGGGATTCAGCCCCAGCATTTT.

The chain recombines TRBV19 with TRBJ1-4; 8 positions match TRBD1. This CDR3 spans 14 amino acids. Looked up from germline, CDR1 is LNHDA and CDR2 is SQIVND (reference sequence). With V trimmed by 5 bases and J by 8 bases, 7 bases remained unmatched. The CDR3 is CASSFGQGREKLFF. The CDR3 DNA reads TGTGCCAGTAGTTTCGGACAGGGTCGCGAAAAACTGTTTTTT.

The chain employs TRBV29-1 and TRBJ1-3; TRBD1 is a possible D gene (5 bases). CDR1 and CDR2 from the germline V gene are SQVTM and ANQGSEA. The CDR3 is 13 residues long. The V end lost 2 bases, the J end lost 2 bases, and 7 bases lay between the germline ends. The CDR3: CSVEQGAGNTIYF. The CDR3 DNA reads TGCAGCGTTGAACAGGGTGCTGGAAACACCATATATTTT.

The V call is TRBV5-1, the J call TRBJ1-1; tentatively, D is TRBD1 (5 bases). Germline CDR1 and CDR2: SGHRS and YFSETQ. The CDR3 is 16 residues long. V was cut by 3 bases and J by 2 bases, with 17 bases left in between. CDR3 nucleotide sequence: TGCGCCAGCAGCTGGCAGGGTGGAAACGGTAACACTGAAGCTTTCTTT. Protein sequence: CASSWQGGNGNTEAFF.

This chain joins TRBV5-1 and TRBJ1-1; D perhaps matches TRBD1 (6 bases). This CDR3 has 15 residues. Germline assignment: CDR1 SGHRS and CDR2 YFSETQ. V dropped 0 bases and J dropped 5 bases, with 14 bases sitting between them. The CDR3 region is CASSLDRVLFTEAFF. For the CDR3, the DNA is TGCGCCAGCAGCTTGGACAGGGTTTTGTTTACTGAAGCTTTCTTT.

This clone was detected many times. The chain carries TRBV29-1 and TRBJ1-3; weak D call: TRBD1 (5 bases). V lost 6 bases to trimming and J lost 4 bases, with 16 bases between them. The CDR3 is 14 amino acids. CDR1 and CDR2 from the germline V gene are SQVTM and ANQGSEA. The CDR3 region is CSVASGSGGNTIYF. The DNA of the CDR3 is TGCAGCGTGGCCTCAGGGAGCGGGGGAAACACCATATATTTT.

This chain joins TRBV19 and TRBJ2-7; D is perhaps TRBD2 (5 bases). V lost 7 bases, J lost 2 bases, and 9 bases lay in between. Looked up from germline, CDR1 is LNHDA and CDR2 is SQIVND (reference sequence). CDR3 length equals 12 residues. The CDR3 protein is CASKNGAYEQYF. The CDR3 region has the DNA TGTGCCAGTAAAAACGGGGCCTACGAGCAGTACTTC.

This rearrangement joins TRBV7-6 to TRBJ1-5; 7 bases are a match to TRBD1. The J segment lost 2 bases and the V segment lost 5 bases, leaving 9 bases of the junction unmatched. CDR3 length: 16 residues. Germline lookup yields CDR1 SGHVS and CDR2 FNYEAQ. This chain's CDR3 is CASSPAKQGGNQPQHF. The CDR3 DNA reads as TGTGCCAGCAGCCCGGCAAAGCAGGGGGGCAATCAGCCCCAGCATTTT.

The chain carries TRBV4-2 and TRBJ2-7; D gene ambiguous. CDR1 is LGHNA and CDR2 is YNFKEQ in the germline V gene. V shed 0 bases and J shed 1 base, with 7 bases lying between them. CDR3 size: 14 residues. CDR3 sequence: CASSQEGYSYEQYF. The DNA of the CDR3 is TGTGCCAGCAGCCAAGAGGGCTATTCCTACGAGCAGTACTTC.

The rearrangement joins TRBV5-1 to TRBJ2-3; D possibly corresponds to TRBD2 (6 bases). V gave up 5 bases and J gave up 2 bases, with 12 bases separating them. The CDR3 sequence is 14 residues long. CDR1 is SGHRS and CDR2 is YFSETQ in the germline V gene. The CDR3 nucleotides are TGCGCCAGCAGTCCCGGGACTCACACAGATACGCAGTATTTT. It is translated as CASSPGTHTDTQYF. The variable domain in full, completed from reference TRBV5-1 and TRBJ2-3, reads KAGVTQTPRYLIKTRGQQVTLSCSPISGHRSVSWYQQTPGQGLQFLFEYFSETQRNKGNFPGRFSGRQFSNSRSEMNVSTLELGDSALYLCASSPGTHTDTQYFGPGTRLTVL.

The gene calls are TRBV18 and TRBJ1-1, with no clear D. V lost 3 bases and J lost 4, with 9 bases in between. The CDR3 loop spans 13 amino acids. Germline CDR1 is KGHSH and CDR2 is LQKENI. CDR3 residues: CASSPPLGTEAFF. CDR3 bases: TGTGCCAGCTCACCGCCCCTCGGCACTGAAGCTTTCTTT.

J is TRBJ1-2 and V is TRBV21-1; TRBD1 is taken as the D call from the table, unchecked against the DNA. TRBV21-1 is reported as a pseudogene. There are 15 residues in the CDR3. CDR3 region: CASSDKSTGGYGYTF. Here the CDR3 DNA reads TGTGCCAGCAGCGACAAATCTACAGGGGGCTATGGCTACACCTTC.

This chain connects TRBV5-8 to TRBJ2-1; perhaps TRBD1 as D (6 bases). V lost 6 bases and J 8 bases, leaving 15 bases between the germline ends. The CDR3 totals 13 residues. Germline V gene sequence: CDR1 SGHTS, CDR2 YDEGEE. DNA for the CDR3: TGTGCCAGCACCCATACAGGGTTCGATGAGCAGTTCTTC. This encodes CASTHTGFDEQFF.

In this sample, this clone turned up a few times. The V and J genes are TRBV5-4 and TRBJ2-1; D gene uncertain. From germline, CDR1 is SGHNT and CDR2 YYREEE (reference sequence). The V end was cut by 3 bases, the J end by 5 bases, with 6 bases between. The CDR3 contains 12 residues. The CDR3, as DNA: TGTGCCAGCAGCTCCCACAACAATGAGCAGTTCTTC. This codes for CASSSHNNEQFF.